The entry that follows covers one TCR beta chain sequence. The antigen is unknown. Here immunoSEQ multiplex PCR was the method, and the copy in TCRdb shows in-frame clones only, minus some. The sample lists 150,000 to 160,000 clones; 86% were seen once. The data were obtained in a study of T cell responses to AZD1222 COVID-19 vaccine. Points from the study as a whole: All repertoire sampling was performed exclusively after the peak T cell response.

The V gene lost 4 bases and the J gene lost 4 bases, with 14 bases spanning the gap. The CDR3 is 14 amino acids. Per the germline V gene, CDR1 is SGHRS and CDR2 is YFSETQ. The origin of this receptor is an adult in good health. The genes are TRBV5-1 and TRBJ2-5; a possible D gene is TRBD2 (6 bases). This specimen consisted of peripheral blood, obtained on day 0 of MenACWY control vaccination. The CDR3 DNA reads TGCGCCAGCAGCGCAGGCGGGGTAGGAGAGACCCAGTACTTC. Protein product: CASSAGGVGETQYF.